This paragraph covers one T cell receptor (beta chain) sequence. The antigen is undetermined. The germline CDR1 and CDR2 sequences are MNHEY and SVGAGI. Unmatched junction bases numbered 7, after V lost 0 bases and J lost 4 bases. This CDR3 region has 17 residues. Researchers used 5'RACE with constant-segment primers to make TCR alpha and TCR beta cDNA libraries that carry sample barcodes and UMIs. TCRdb reanalysed the 5' RACE reads using MiXCR and keeps one entry per CDR3 protein. This table has some 40,000 distinct CDR3 sequences, 8% to 10% appearing once. The sample comes from a study of T-cell memory formation after mild COVID-19. As for the study in general: TCR clusters were largely donor specific. Study outcomes and limitations: Cross-reactive memory seemingly joined, as some responding clones were found in pre-infection memory. The CD4+ clones that contracted clustered mainly within CM and EM, and the CD8+ clones concentrated in EMRA.

The receptor was derived from an adult woman who had mild COVID-19 (a few samples of this study predate the infection). Cell type and time point are not known. The chain links TRBV6-5 to TRBJ1-2; 11 positions match TRBD1. Sequencing was done on a sample of PBMCs or a T cell subset sorted from them (not recorded which). CDR3 residues: CASSYSMGQGVVYGYTF. CDR3 sequence (DNA): TGTGCCAGCAGTTACTCGATGGGACAGGGGGTTGTCTATGGCTACACCTTC.